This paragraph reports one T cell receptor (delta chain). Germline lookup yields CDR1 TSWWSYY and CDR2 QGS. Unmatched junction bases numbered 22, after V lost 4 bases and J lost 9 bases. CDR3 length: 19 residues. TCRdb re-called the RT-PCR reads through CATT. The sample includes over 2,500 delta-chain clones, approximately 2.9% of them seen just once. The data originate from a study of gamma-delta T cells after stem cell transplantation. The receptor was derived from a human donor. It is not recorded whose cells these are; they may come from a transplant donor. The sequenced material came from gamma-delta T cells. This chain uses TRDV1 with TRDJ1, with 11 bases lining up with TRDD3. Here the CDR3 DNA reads TGTGCTCTTGGGGGACTGCCTTCCACGGTACTGGGGGATAATTGGGAACTCATCTTT. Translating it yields CALGGLPSTVLGDNWELIF.